A selection of T cell receptor beta chains follows, all from one sample in a study of siplizumab effects on memory and regulatory T cells. Data came from immunoSEQ multiplex PCR; TCRdb stores just in-frame clones and leaves some out. The data contain tens of thousands of clones, nearly 98% of them singletons. Material: naive CD8+ T cells sorted from blood. Receptors were obtained from a human donor in good health. Each CDR3 is given with its conserved first and last residue. Fields, in order: V gene, CDR3 length, clone size, J gene, D gene, CDR3 DNA, CDR3 protein. D genes are given only for firm matches. Some rows mark clone size as missing; the rest say once, few, many or name a class of expanded clone.

TRBV19,14,-,TRBJ1-1,-,TGTGCCAGTAGTTGGGGGGGTGGCGACCCTGAAGCTTTCTTT,CASSWGGGDPEAFF
TRBV29-1,15,once,TRBJ2-5,TRBD2,TGCAGCGTTGTGTTAGCGGGGGATTCCCAAGAGACCCAGTACTTC,CSVVLAGDSQETQYF
TRBV19,15,-,TRBJ2-7,TRBD1,TGTGCCAGTAGCACCGGGACAGGGTTAATCTACGAGCAGTACTTC,CASSTGTGLIYEQYF
TRBV7-6,14,once,TRBJ1-5,TRBD1,TGTGCCAGCAGCTTAGGACAGGGTGGTCAGCCCCAGCATTTT,CASSLGQGGQPQHF
TRBV6-1,15,once,TRBJ2-3,TRBD1,TGTGCCAGCAGTGGGGCGGGGACAGGGGCAGATACGCAGTATTTT,CASSGAGTGADTQYF
TRBV7-9,15,-,TRBJ2-1,-,TGTGCCAGCAGTGCCAGGGGGGGAACTTACAATGAGCAGTTCTTC,CASSARGGTYNEQFF
TRBV12-2,16,-,TRBJ2-2,-,TGTGCAAGTCGCCTCCCACTAGCGATCAACACCGGGGAGCTGTTTTTT,CASRLPLAINTGELFF
TRBV10-1,14,-,TRBJ2-1,-,TGCGCCAGCAGCGAACCCGACGCAGACAATGAGCAGTTCTTC,CASSEPDADNEQFF
TRBV18,13,-,TRBJ2-7,-,TGTGCCAGCTCACCTTCAGGGGCCTACGAGCAGTACTTC,CASSPSGAYEQYF
TRBV6-5,14,-,TRBJ2-7,-,TGTGCCAGCAGCCGAGGAGGGGATTACTACGAGCAGTACTTC,CASSRGGDYYEQYF
TRBV6-6,15,-,TRBJ2-5,TRBD2,TGTGCCAGCAGCACCGGGACTAGCGCGCAAGAGACCCAGTACTTC,CASSTGTSAQETQYF
TRBV15,15,-,TRBJ2-2,-,TGTGCCACCAGCGGGTTGGACTCGGGCACCGGGGAGCTGTTTTTT,CATSGLDSGTGELFF
TRBV5-1,14,-,TRBJ1-1,-,TGCGCCAGCAGCCTAGGGGGAGGGAACACTGAAGCTTTCTTT,CASSLGGGNTEAFF
TRBV6-4,14,-,TRBJ2-3,-,TGTGCCAGCAGTGTGTTCGCCTCCGCCGATGTGCAGTATTTT,CASSVFASADVQYF
TRBV29-1,12,few,TRBJ1-1,-,TGCAGCGTTGAAGGGAGTAGCGCTGAAGCTTTCTTT,CSVEGSSAEAFF
TRBV19,14,-,TRBJ1-1,-,TGTGCCAGTAGTATCCAGGGCATGAACACTGAAGCTTTCTTT,CASSIQGMNTEAFF
TRBV29-1,15,-,TRBJ2-2,TRBD1,TGCAGCGTTGTTTCGGGACAGACGAACACCGGGGAGCTGTTTTTT,CSVVSGQTNTGELFF
TRBV7-9,12,-,TRBJ2-7,-,TGTGCCGTGGGGCTACCGCCCTACGAGCAGTACTTC,CAVGLPPYEQYF
TRBV29-1,14,-,TRBJ1-1,-,TGCAGCGTTGAAGGTGGCCTCATGAACACTGAAGCTTTCTTT,CSVEGGLMNTEAFF
TRBV21-1,17,-,TRBJ2-3,-,TGTGCCAGCAGCAAAGCTAACCGGGGGGGTAGGACAGATACGCAGTATTTT,CASSKANRGGRTDTQYF
TRBV7-2,13,-,TRBJ2-1,-,TGTGCCAGCAGCGCCCCTTTGTACAATGAGCAGTTCTTC,CASSAPLYNEQFF
TRBV6-5,14,once,TRBJ2-1,-,TGTGCCAGCAGTTACTTAGGCGGCCTCGATGAGCAGTTCTTC,CASSYLGGLDEQFF
TRBV9,22,-,TRBJ2-2,TRBD2,TGTGCCAGCAGCGTAAGGGGCAGGGACTACACCACTAACGGCCCGATGTCCGGGGAGCTGTTTTTT,CASSVRGRDYTTNGPMSGELFF
TRBV9,14,-,TRBJ1-5,-,TGTGCCAGCAGCGTAGAGGGGGGCGGTCAGCCCCAGCATTTT,CASSVEGGGQPQHF
TRBV28,15,once,TRBJ2-3,TRBD2,TGTGCCAGCAGTCTAGCGGGGGGGGGCACAGATACGCAGTATTTT,CASSLAGGGTDTQYF
TRBV5-4,15,-,TRBJ2-2,-,TGTGCCAGCAGCTTGTCCCGGGACACGACCGGGGAGCTGTTTTTT,CASSLSRDTTGELFF
TRBV7-8,16,-,TRBJ2-4,TRBD2,TGTGCCAGCAGCTTCAGCGGGGGTATAGCCAAAAACATTCAGTACTTC,CASSFSGGIAKNIQYF
TRBV6-6,15,-,TRBJ1-2,-,TGTGCCAGCAGTTACTCGGGGAACTTCGACTATGGCTACACCTTC,CASSYSGNFDYGYTF
TRBV28,16,-,TRBJ2-3,-,TGTGCCAGCAGTTTATGGGGCTCCGGGGGAACAGATACGCAGTATTTT,CASSLWGSGGTDTQYF
TRBV5-8,13,-,TRBJ1-2,-,TGTGCCAGCACCCTTACAAAGATTCGCGGCTACACCTTC,CASTLTKIRGYTF
TRBV19,13,-,TRBJ2-2,-,TGTGCCAGTAGTCCATCCTACACCGGGGAGCTGTTTTTT,CASSPSYTGELFF
TRBV9,15,-,TRBJ2-7,-,TGTGCCAGCAGCACTTCGGACATGAACCCCTACGAGCAGTACTTC,CASSTSDMNPYEQYF
TRBV25-1,14,-,TRBJ1-6,-,TGTGCCAGCAGTGAATCACGAGTTAATTCACCCCTCCACTTT,CASSESRVNSPLHF
TRBV29-1,12,-,TRBJ1-3,-,TGCAGCGTTCAAAGTGATGGAAACACCATATATTTT,CSVQSDGNTIYF
TRBV19,13,-,TRBJ2-5,-,TGTGCCAGTAGGGGATCTGTAGCCGAGACCCAGTACTTC,CASRGSVAETQYF
TRBV5-1,14,once,TRBJ2-3,TRBD2,TGCGCCAGCAGCTTGGGGGCGGGGGCAGATACGCAGTATTTT,CASSLGAGADTQYF
TRBV2,15,-,TRBJ2-7,-,TGTGCCAGCAGTGAAGCGGGGGGGGCCTCCTACGAGCAGTACTTC,CASSEAGGASYEQYF
TRBV30,14,-,TRBJ1-2,-,TGTGCCTGGAGCGACGGGAGATCTAACTATGGCTACACCTTC,CAWSDGRSNYGYTF
TRBV19,18,-,TRBJ2-3,-,TGTGCCAGTAGTATATCGGTCTTCCGGAGCTCGGGGACAGATACGCAGTATTTT,CASSISVFRSSGTDTQYF
TRBV7-3,15,-,TRBJ2-3,-,TGTGCCAGCAGCCCCTGGGGAGAGATCACAGATACGCAGTATTTT,CASSPWGEITDTQYF